Below are 18 T cell receptor beta chains sequenced from a single sample in a study of preoperative IRX-2 immunotherapy in early breast cancer. Assay: immunoSEQ multiplex PCR; the TCRdb copy retains only in-frame clones and omits some. The table lists fewer than 70,000 clones, approximately 94% of them singletons, with roughly 1.5% in the top ten. The treatment: preoperative locoregional IRX-2 cytokine immunotherapy. Sampling was conducted from a patient treated with IRX-2 immunotherapy. These receptors originate from a human donor with breast cancer.

This clone was found a few times. The chain carries TRBV7-2 and TRBJ1-6; D is uncertain. Germline-derived CDR1 and CDR2 are SGHTA and FQGNSA. The CDR3 has 17 residues. The V end was cut by 5 bases, the J end by 0 bases, with 14 bases between. DNA for the CDR3: TGTGCCAGCAGCCAAAGGGTCGGTAGCTCCTATAATTCACCCCTCCACTTT. Translating gives CASSQRVGSSYNSPLHF.

The chain couples TRBV4-1 to TRBJ2-2; D possibly matches TRBD1 or TRBD2 (6 bases each). The CDR3 totals 16 residues. V lost 3 bases, J lost 6 bases, and 17 bases lay in between. Per germline, CDR1 MGHRA and CDR2 YSYEKL. DNA for the CDR3: TGCGCCAGCAGCCACCGGACGGGGGCCCGGGCCGGGGAGCTGTTTTTT. This gives the protein CASSHRTGARAGELFF.

V usage is TRBV25-1 and J usage is TRBJ2-7; 7 nucleotides line up with TRBD1. The germline V gene has CDR1 MGHDK and CDR2 SYGVNS. The V segment lost 6 bases and the J segment 2 bases; nucleotides outside the gene matches: 10. The CDR3 has 15 amino acids. The CDR3 loop reads CASSHDRVPTYEQYF. In DNA, the CDR3 is TGTGCCAGCAGCCATGACAGGGTCCCAACCTACGAGCAGTACTTC.

The chain is built from TRBV7-2 and TRBJ1-4, with TRBD1 matching over 8 bases. CDR1 and CDR2 (germline): SGHTA, FQGNSA. The CDR3 length is 15 residues. J lost 2 bases, V lost 5 bases, and 4 bases had no gene match. CDR3 DNA sequence: TGTGCCAGCAGCGGAAGGACAGGGACTAATGAAAAACTGTTTTTT. Encoded protein: CASSGRTGTNEKLFF.

This clone was recorded once. Germline and junction disagree at one end, which may indicate a read error. The CDR3 protein is CASSEAGGPGELFF. The CDR3 coding sequence is TGTGCCAGCAGCGAAGCCGGGGGGCCCGGGGAGCTGTTTTTT. The J gene is TRBJ2-2, the V gene TRBV6-1, with D perhaps TRBD2 (7 bases). In germline, CDR1 is MNHNS, CDR2 SASEGT. There are 14 residues in the CDR3.

The chain has TRBV28 and TRBJ2-7; D is ambiguous. Germline loops: CDR1 MDHEN, CDR2 SYDVKM. V was clipped by 8 bases and J by 2 bases, with 16 bases between them. This CDR3 has 14 amino acids. CDR3 sequence: CASRMVDWTYEQYF. For the CDR3, the DNA is TGTGCCAGCCGTATGGTCGACTGGACCTACGAGCAGTACTTC.

This clone showed up just once. The chain is built from TRBV18 and TRBJ2-2; D remains unclear. CDR3 size: 14 residues. Trimming pared 0 bases from V and 1 base from J, leaving 3 bases between. The germline V gene encodes CDR1 KGHSH and CDR2 LQKENI. CDR3 region: CASSPPQNTGELFF. The CDR3 bases are TGTGCCAGCTCACCACCCCAGAACACCGGGGAGCTGTTTTTT.

As DNA, the CDR3 is TGTGCCAGTAGTTACTCCCCGGGAGGATCTAGGGAAAAACTGTTTTTT. Its protein product is CASSYSPGGSREKLFF. The chain links TRBV19 to TRBJ1-4; no firm D call. Germline CDR1 reads LNHDA; CDR2 reads SQIVND (reference sequence). Trimming took 5 bases from V and 8 from J, leaving 21 bases between them. The CDR3 is 16 amino acids.

The chain combines TRBV7-9 with TRBJ2-1; 8 bases align to TRBD1. The germline CDR1 and CDR2 sequences are SEHNR and FQNEAQ (reference sequence). This CDR3 spans 17 amino acids. V lost 1 base to trimming and J lost 6 bases; unmatched junction nucleotides: 11. The CDR3 here is CASSLVMGDRHPNEQFF. The CDR3 DNA reads as TGTGCCAGCAGCTTAGTGATGGGGGACAGGCACCCCAATGAGCAGTTCTTC.

This chain links TRBV13 with TRBJ2-3, with 7 bases aligning to TRBD1. Per the germline V gene, CDR1 is PRHDT and CDR2 is FYEKMQ (reference sequence). CDR3 length: 15 residues. The ends lost 4 bases at V and 1 base at J; junction bases unmatched: 5. The CDR3 sequence is CASSSGQRGTDTQYF. The DNA of the CDR3 is TGTGCCAGCAGCTCGGGACAGAGAGGCACAGATACGCAGTATTTT. The full variable domain, rest sourced from reference TRBV13 and TRBJ2-3, is AAGVIQSPRHLIKEKRETATLKCYPIPRHDTVYWYQQGPGQDPQFLISFYEKMQSDKGSIPDRFSAQQFSDYHSELNMSSLELGDSALYFCASSSGQRGTDTQYFGPGTRLTVL.

V usage is TRBV19 and J usage is TRBJ1-1; a weak D match, TRBD1 (6 bases). Germline V gives CDR1 LNHDA, CDR2 SQIVND (reference sequence). The CDR3 consists of 15 residues. V was cut by 6 bases and J by 3 bases, with 17 bases left in between. CDR3 sequence: CASSPPTGGDTEAFF. CDR3 DNA: TGTGCCAGTAGCCCCCCGACAGGAGGGGACACTGAAGCTTTCTTT.

CDR3 in DNA: TGTGCCAGCAGCTTAGGTACCGCCTACGAGCAGTACTTC. It specifies CASSLGTAYEQYF. The V call is TRBV7-2, the J call TRBJ2-7; D ambiguous. The V and J ends lost 1 base and 2 bases respectively, with 6 bases between them. The CDR3 runs to 13 residues. Germline CDR1 and CDR2: SGHTA and FQGNSA.

The rearrangement joins TRBV9 to TRBJ2-6; D remains unclear. V was shortened by 0 bases and J by 0 bases, with 16 bases between the two germline ends. The CDR3 consists of 19 residues. CDR1 and CDR2 from the germline V gene are SGDLS and YYNGEE. CDR3 amino acids: CASSVDGWTVSSGANVLTF. DNA of the CDR3: TGTGCCAGCAGCGTAGATGGTTGGACGGTAAGCTCTGGGGCCAACGTCCTGACTTTC.

The rearrangement links TRBV27 to TRBJ2-7; 8 nucleotides agree with TRBD2. Germline CDR1 MNHEY, CDR2 SMNVEV (reference sequence). V was clipped by 7 bases and J by 2 bases; unmatched bases: 7. The CDR3 has 14 residues. CDR3 amino acids: CASNRGGGPYEQYF. CDR3 nucleotides: TGTGCCAGCAATCGGGGCGGGGGGCCCTACGAGCAGTACTTC.

CDR3 loop: CASSATTGAPRGEQFF. The CDR3 DNA is TGTGCCAGCAGCGCAACGACGGGGGCGCCTAGGGGTGAGCAGTTCTTC. The chain couples TRBV27 to TRBJ2-1; tentatively, D is TRBD1 or TRBD2 (6 bases each). The CDR3 is made up of 16 amino acids. The germline gives CDR1 MNHEY, CDR2 SMNVEV (reference sequence). V shed 6 bases and J shed 9 bases, with 24 bases lying between them.

This clone was observed a single time. V is TRBV28 and J is TRBJ1-5, with 8 bases aligning to TRBD1. The CDR3 runs 16 residues. V lost 5 bases to trimming and J lost 1 base; unmatched junction nucleotides: 7. Germline CDR1 reads MDHEN; CDR2 reads SYDVKM. The CDR3 region has the DNA TGTGCCAGCAGTGCGGAGCAGGGGGCCAGCAATCAGCCCCAGCATTTT. Translation gives CASSAEQGASNQPQHF.

The J gene is TRBJ2-2, the V gene TRBV23-1; the match to TRBD1 covers 8 bases. TRBV23-1 is known as an ORF, though its function is uncertain. CDR3 length: 17 residues. With V trimmed by 2 bases and J by 1 base, 6 bases remained unmatched. The DNA for the CDR3 is TGCGCCAGCAGTCAACGACCCGACAGGGGGAACACCGGGGAGCTGTTTTTT. This encodes CASSQRPDRGNTGELFF.

The chain joins TRBV27 to TRBJ2-7; unclear D gene. This CDR3 spans 15 amino acids. CDR1 is MNHEY and CDR2 is SMNVEV in the germline V gene (reference sequence). V gave up 2 bases and J gave up 2 bases, with 13 bases separating them. The CDR3 DNA sequence: TGTGCCAGCAGTTTAGGGTACGGGTTTACCTACGAGCAGTACTTC. Its translation: CASSLGYGFTYEQYF.